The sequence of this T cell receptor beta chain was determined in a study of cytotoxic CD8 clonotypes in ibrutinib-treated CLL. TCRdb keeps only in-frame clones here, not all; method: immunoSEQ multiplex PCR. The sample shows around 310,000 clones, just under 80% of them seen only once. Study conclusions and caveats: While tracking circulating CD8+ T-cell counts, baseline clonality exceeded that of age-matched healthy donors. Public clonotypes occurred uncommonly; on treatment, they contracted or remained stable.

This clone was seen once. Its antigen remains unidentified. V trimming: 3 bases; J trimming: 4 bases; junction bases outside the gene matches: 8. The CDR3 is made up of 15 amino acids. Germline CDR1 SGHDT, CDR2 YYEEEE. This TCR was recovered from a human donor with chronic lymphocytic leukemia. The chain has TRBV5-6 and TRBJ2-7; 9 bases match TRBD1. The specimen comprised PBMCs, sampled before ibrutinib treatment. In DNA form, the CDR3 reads TGTGCCAGCAGCTCCCCCGGGACAGGGATTTACGAGCAGTACTTC. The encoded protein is CASSSPGTGIYEQYF.